These 30 T cell receptor beta chains were sequenced from one sample in a study of blood T cell repertoires in COVID-19. The protocol was immunoSEQ multiplex PCR, while the TCRdb copy is restricted to in-frame clones and leaves out a portion. The sample lists about 240,000 clones, roughly 87% occurring once. The sample taken for sequencing was peripheral blood. The receptors shown here come from a man between 60 and 75 years old who had recovered from COVID-19.

CDR3 in amino acids: CASSQDRGFSTDTQYF. For the CDR3, the DNA is TGTGCCAGCAGCCAAGATCGGGGATTTAGCACAGATACGCAGTATTTT. V usage is TRBV3-1 (or the pseudogene TRBV3-2) and J usage is TRBJ2-3; perhaps TRBD2 as D (5 bases). Trimming shortened V by 0 bases and J by 0 bases, and 10 bases separated the two germline ends. Per germline, CDR1 LGHDT and CDR2 YNNKEL (reference sequence). The CDR3 spans 16 residues.

V usage is TRBV29-1 and J usage is TRBJ1-5; 9 nucleotides align to TRBD1. V shed 6 bases and J 3 bases; nucleotides not matched to a gene: 6. This CDR3 is 14 amino acids long. Germline CDR1 reads SQVTM; CDR2 reads ANQGSEA. The CDR3 region is CSVGGQGPNQPQHF. CDR3 sequence (DNA): TGCAGCGTCGGAGGACAGGGGCCCAATCAGCCCCAGCATTTT.

V gene TRBV7-6 combines with J gene TRBJ2-5, with TRBD2 matching 7 bases. Germline CDR1 and CDR2: SGHVS and FNYEAQ. The CDR3 runs to 15 residues. V lost 4 bases to trimming and J lost 5 bases; unmatched junction nucleotides: 10. The CDR3 region is CASSWGGSPAETQYF. The CDR3 coding sequence is TGTGCCAGCAGCTGGGGAGGGAGCCCCGCGGAGACCCAGTACTTC.

This clone was counted once. The gene calls are TRBV4-1 and TRBJ1-2; D is undetermined. This CDR3 has 13 residues. The V gene's germline CDR1 is MGHRA and CDR2 YSYEKL. Between the trimmed V and J ends, which lost 1 base and 8 bases, there was a span of 11 bases. The DNA for the CDR3 is TGCGCCAGCAGCCAAGTCTCCGGAGACGGCTACACCTTC. It encodes CASSQVSGDGYTF.

The V call is TRBV14, the J call TRBJ2-5; D may be TRBD1 (6 bases). Germline V CDR1 and CDR2: SGHDN, FVKESK. The CDR3 has 14 residues. V dropped 3 bases and J dropped 2 bases, with 10 bases sitting between them. CDR3 sequence reads: CASSHRTVQETQYF. CDR3 bases: TGTGCCAGCAGCCACCGGACAGTACAAGAGACCCAGTACTTC.

In DNA form, the CDR3 reads TGTGCTAGTGGTTTGGTGACAAAGGGGGCAGAGACCCAGTACTTC. This translates into CASGLVTKGAETQYF. The rearrangement uses TRBV12-5 and TRBJ2-5, with 7 bases identical to TRBD1. V was pared by 0 bases and J by 4 bases, with 5 bases of the junction left unmatched. This CDR3 is built from 15 residues. CDR1 and CDR2 from the germline V gene are LGHNT and FRNRAP.

V and J are TRBV6-5 and TRBJ1-4; D unresolved. Germline values: CDR1 MNHEY, CDR2 SVGAGI. This CDR3 spans 13 amino acids. V lost 0 bases and J lost 10, with 9 bases in between. DNA for the CDR3: TGTGCCAGCAGTTACTCCGCGGAGGTAAAACTGTTTTTT. This translates into CASSYSAEVKLFF.

The chain combines TRBV5-5 with TRBJ2-3; D is unresolved. This CDR3 has 17 residues. Germline CDR1 and CDR2: SGHKS and YYEKEE (reference sequence). V dropped 8 bases and J dropped 0 bases, with 22 bases sitting between them. The DNA of the CDR3 is TGTGCCAGTCCTCCCTCCGCTGGAGAAGCAAGCACAGATACGCAGTATTTT. It specifies CASPPSAGEASTDTQYF.

The V and J genes are TRBV11-2 and TRBJ1-2; no clear D gene. This CDR3 is 14 amino acids long. Germline assignment: CDR1 SGHAT and CDR2 FQNNGV. Deletions cut 0 bases from V and 3 bases from J, with 8 bases between. CDR3 in amino acids: CASSLDPNYYGYTF. DNA for the CDR3: TGTGCCAGCAGCTTAGATCCGAACTACTATGGCTACACCTTC.

CDR3 region: CASSYVRGGVTDTQYF. The DNA for the CDR3 is TGTGCCAGCAGTTACGTGCGGGGGGGAGTCACAGATACGCAGTATTTT. V and J are TRBV6-5 and TRBJ2-3; TRBD2 matches 9 bases. V shed 2 bases, J shed 2 bases, and the junction held 5 bases outside the gene matches. The CDR3 extends over 16 amino acids. Germline loops: CDR1 MNHEY, CDR2 SVGAGI.

This clone was recorded only once. This chain links TRBV6-2 or TRBV6-3 with TRBJ2-3, with 7 bases that match TRBD2. The CDR3 sequence is 17 residues long. Looked up from germline, CDR1 is MNHEY and CDR2 is SVGEGT. V shed 2 bases, J shed 2 bases, and the junction held 10 bases outside the gene matches. The DNA of the CDR3 is TGTGCCAGCAGTTACGACCCCCCGGGGGGTCTCACAGATACGCAGTATTTT. Amino acid sequence: CASSYDPPGGLTDTQYF.

The rearrangement joins TRBV29-1 to TRBJ1-5, with D perhaps TRBD1 (5 bases). Trimming shortened V by 5 bases and J by 0 bases, and 8 bases separated the two germline ends. This CDR3 spans 13 amino acids. Germline loops: CDR1 SQVTM, CDR2 ANQGSEA. CDR3 in DNA: TGCAGCGTTCGGACACTTAGCAATCAGCCCCAGCATTTT. Translation gives CSVRTLSNQPQHF.

This chain connects TRBV11-2 to TRBJ2-4; D is possibly TRBD2 (6 bases). Germline loops: CDR1 SGHAT, CDR2 FQNNGV. V lost 5 bases to trimming and J lost 9 bases, with 14 bases between them. The CDR3 is made up of 13 amino acids. CDR3 sequence reads: CASSPGGSGIQYF. DNA of the CDR3: TGTGCCAGCAGCCCCGGGGGTTCGGGCATTCAGTACTTC.

On this clone: At one end, the junction sequence differs from germline, possibly due to a read error. The chain is built from TRBV30 and TRBJ1-6; TRBD1 agrees at 9 bases. CDR3 length: 15 residues. The V gene's germline CDR1 is GTSNPN and CDR2 SVGIG (reference sequence). DNA for the CDR3: TGTGCCTGCAGTGTGACCGGGACAGGGAATTCACCCCTCCACTTT. This translates into CACSVTGTGNSPLHF.

This clone has just one count. The chain links TRBV6-2 or TRBV6-3 to TRBJ2-1; TRBD2 aligns across 7 bases. The CDR3 runs to 11 residues. The germline V gene encodes CDR1 MNHEY and CDR2 SVGEGT. V lost 6 bases to trimming and J lost 14 bases; unmatched junction nucleotides: 7. The CDR3 loop reads CASSLRGVEFF. The CDR3 region has the DNA TGTGCCAGCAGCCTACGGGGGGTTGAGTTCTTC.

This chain links TRBV5-1 with TRBJ1-1; the D is unclear. This CDR3 has 11 residues. The V gene's germline CDR1 is SGHRS and CDR2 YFSETQ. V lost 4 bases and J lost 8, with 9 bases in between. The DNA of the CDR3 is TGCGCCAGCAGCACGGGATCAGAAGCTTTCTTT. Protein sequence: CASSTGSEAFF.

This clone came up once. This chain uses TRBV5-6 with TRBJ1-4, with 9 bases that match TRBD1. This CDR3 contains 13 residues. The J segment lost 13 bases and the V segment lost 1 base, leaving 5 bases of the junction unmatched. CDR1 and CDR2 from the germline V gene are SGHDT and YYEEEE. CDR3 amino acids: CASSLWTGDILFF. The CDR3 region has the DNA TGTGCCAGCAGCTTGTGGACAGGGGATATACTGTTTTTT.

This clone was recorded once. The chain employs TRBV12-5 and TRBJ2-1, with 7 positions matching TRBD1. CDR1 and CDR2 from the germline V gene are LGHNT and FRNRAP. The CDR3 length is 14 residues. V was clipped by 7 bases and J by 2 bases; unmatched bases: 5. CDR3: CASAPGTAYNEQFF. CDR3 DNA: TGTGCTAGTGCCCCCGGGACAGCCTACAATGAGCAGTTCTTC.

J is TRBJ2-7 and V is TRBV6-2 or TRBV6-3; perhaps TRBD2 as D (5 bases). The length of the CDR3 is 14 residues. Deletions cut 0 bases from V and 2 bases from J, with 8 bases between. Per germline, CDR1 MNHEY and CDR2 SVGEGT. For the CDR3, the DNA is TGTGCCAGCAGTTACTCGATCGGGACCTACGAGCAGTACTTC. As protein: CASSYSIGTYEQYF.

J is TRBJ1-5 and V is TRBV12-3 or TRBV12-4; D is undetermined. V lost 8 bases and J 6 bases, leaving 11 bases between the germline ends. The CDR3 loop spans 12 amino acids. The CDR3 sequence is CASSPRSQPQHF. The DNA for the CDR3 is TGTGCCAGCTCGCCAAGGAGTCAGCCCCAGCATTTT.

The chain joins TRBV6-5 to TRBJ2-2; possibly TRBD2 for D (6 bases). The CDR3 totals 13 residues. V gave up 7 bases and J gave up 4 bases, with 10 bases separating them. From germline, CDR1 is MNHEY and CDR2 SVGAGI. The CDR3 sequence: CASTMGGTGELFF. The CDR3 bases are TGTGCCAGCACGATGGGGGGCACCGGGGAGCTGTTTTTT.

This clone appeared once. The chain has TRBV19 and TRBJ1-5; TRBD1 agrees at 7 bases. With 5 bases clipped from V and 5 bases from J, the junction kept 12 bases outside the gene matches. Germline V CDR1 and CDR2: LNHDA, SQIVND (reference sequence). The CDR3 length is 16 residues. CDR3 coding DNA: TGTGCCAGTAGTTTCCAATTAGGGGGCTGGCATCAGCCCCAGCATTTT. This codes for CASSFQLGGWHQPQHF. Full variable domain (rest looked up from reference TRBV19 and TRBJ1-5): DGGITQSPKYLFRKEGQNVTLSCEQNLNHDAMYWYRQDPGQGLRLIYYSQIVNDFQKGDIAEGYSVSREKKESFPLTVTSAQKNPTAFYLCASSFQLGGWHQPQHFGDGTRLSIL.

V usage is TRBV7-2 and J usage is TRBJ1-2; 7 bases fit TRBD1. Trimming at V came to 5 bases and at J to 2 bases, leaving 11 bases not matched to a gene. Germline values: CDR1 SGHTA, CDR2 FQGNSA. The length of the CDR3 is 16 residues. CDR3 DNA: TGTGCCAGCAGCCGTAACCGACAGGGCCAGAACTATGGCTACACCTTC. It encodes CASSRNRQGQNYGYTF.

Here the CDR3 reads CASSFGAEAFF. The DNA of the CDR3 is TGTGCCAGCAGTTTTGGGGCAGAGGCTTTCTTT. The chain couples TRBV12-3 or TRBV12-4 to TRBJ1-1; weak D call: TRBD1 (5 bases). V lost 3 bases and J 11 bases, leaving 10 bases between the germline ends. This CDR3 has 11 amino acids.

This clone was seen more than once but under ten times. One junction end does not reproduce the germline sequence, and a read error may be involved. J is TRBJ1-6 and V is TRBV6-1, with 7 bases fitting TRBD1. CDR3 length equals 16 residues. Germline CDR1 MNHNS, CDR2 SASEGT. The CDR3 DNA sequence: TGTGCCAGCGGTGAATCCGACAGGGTTTATAATTCACCCCTCCACTTT. Amino acids: CASGESDRVYNSPLHF.

The V call is TRBV7-9, the J call TRBJ2-3; D uncertain. The CDR3 has 15 amino acids. In germline, CDR1 is SEHNR, CDR2 FQNEAQ (reference sequence). Trimming cost V 5 bases and J 2 bases, with 14 bases left between them. The CDR3 coding sequence is TGTGCCAGCAGCGCTCTAGATCCCTCCACAGATACGCAGTATTTT. Its translation is CASSALDPSTDTQYF.

The V and J genes are TRBV5-1 and TRBJ2-7; 12 bases line up with TRBD2. The CDR3 sequence is 17 residues long. The germline V gene has CDR1 SGHRS and CDR2 YFSETQ. J gave up 2 bases and V 4 bases, and 10 bases lay outside the gene matches. The CDR3 DNA is TGCGCCAGCAGCCGACTAGCGGGGGATGGGTCCGCCTACGAGCAGTACTTC. This translates into CASSRLAGDGSAYEQYF. Supplemented by reference TRBV5-1 and TRBJ2-7, the full variable domain reads KAGVTQTPRYLIKTRGQQVTLSCSPISGHRSVSWYQQTPGQGLQFLFEYFSETQRNKGNFPGRFSGRQFSNSRSEMNVSTLELGDSALYLCASSRLAGDGSAYEQYFGPGTRLTVT.

In this sample, this clone turned up once. This rearrangement joins TRBV7-9 to TRBJ2-5, with a weak D call TRBD2 (5 bases). CDR3 size: 14 residues. Per the germline V gene, CDR1 is SEHNR and CDR2 is FQNEAQ (reference sequence). Trimming left V 3 bases short and J 4 bases short, with 12 bases between. In nucleotides, the CDR3 is TGTGCCAGCAGCTTGAGGGCTGCCTTAGAGACCCAGTACTTC. Residues: CASSLRAALETQYF.

This sequence joins TRBV6-5 and TRBJ1-2; D call uncertain. V gave up 7 bases and J gave up 0 bases, with 12 bases separating them. Germline V gene lookup returns CDR1 MNHEY and CDR2 SVGAGI. CDR3 length equals 14 residues. The CDR3 region is CASTESEANYGYTF. DNA for the CDR3: TGTGCCAGCACCGAGAGCGAAGCTAACTATGGCTACACCTTC.

V is TRBV11-2 and J is TRBJ2-4; TRBD1 aligns across 8 bases. The CDR3 has 16 amino acids. Germline-derived CDR1 and CDR2 are SGHAT and FQNNGV. Germline trimming cut 2 bases from V and 6 bases from J; bases unmatched to any gene: 9. The CDR3 here is CASSLRAGTGVNIQYF. The DNA of the CDR3 is TGTGCCAGCAGCTTAAGGGCCGGGACAGGAGTAAACATTCAGTACTTC.